A single sample gave rise to the 25 T cell receptor beta chains below, sequenced in a study of cytomegalovirus exposure and HLA in healthy donors. Produced via immunoSEQ multiplex PCR; TCRdb's table is partial and in-frame only. The table includes fewer than 150,000 clones, 80% to 90% detected once. The sequenced sample was PBMCs. The receptors come from a woman aged 18-35 years in good health and CMV-seropositive.

The chain couples TRBV5-4 to TRBJ2-1, with 7 bases fitting TRBD1. V was clipped by 3 bases and J by 6 bases; unmatched bases: 12. Germline V lookup: CDR1 SGHNT, CDR2 YYREEE (reference sequence). The CDR3 spans 16 residues. CDR3 sequence (DNA): TGTGCCAGCAGCTCTTTCATCGGGGCAGGGGGCAATGAGCAGTTCTTC. It yields the protein CASSSFIGAGGNEQFF.

The rearrangement uses TRBV28 and TRBJ2-4, with 7 positions matching TRBD1. Trimming cost V 5 bases and J 1 base; bases outside gene matches: 8. The V gene's germline CDR1 is MDHEN and CDR2 SYDVKM. The CDR3 loop spans 16 amino acids. CDR3 amino acids: CASSPGTVLAKNIQYF. CDR3 DNA: TGTGCCAGCAGTCCAGGGACAGTACTCGCCAAAAACATTCAGTACTTC. Full variable domain (rest looked up from reference TRBV28 and TRBJ2-4): DVKVTQSSRYLVKRTGEKVFLECVQDMDHENMFWYRQDPGLGLRLIYFSYDVKMKEKGDIPEGYSVSREKKERFSLILESASTNQTSMYLCASSPGTVLAKNIQYFGAGTRLSVL.

V usage is TRBV19 and J usage is TRBJ2-1; D call uncertain. Trimming took off 5 bases at V and 0 bases at J, with 5 bases between the two ends. The CDR3 contains 13 residues. Per the germline V gene, CDR1 is LNHDA and CDR2 is SQIVND (reference sequence). The CDR3: CASSGSSYNEQFF. The CDR3 DNA reads TGTGCCAGTAGTGGTAGCTCCTACAATGAGCAGTTCTTC.

This rearrangement joins TRBV4-3 to TRBJ2-2, with TRBD1 identical over 8 bases. Germline V CDR1 and CDR2: LGHNA, YSLEER. This CDR3 region has 18 residues. V shed 4 bases and J 1 base; nucleotides not matched to a gene: 11. DNA for the CDR3: TGCGCCAGCAGCCTCACCCCACCCGGACAGGGGAACACCGGGGAGCTGTTTTTT. Amino acids: CASSLTPPGQGNTGELFF.

The chain employs TRBV19 and TRBJ1-4; D might be TRBD1 (6 bases). Germline V lookup: CDR1 LNHDA, CDR2 SQIVND (reference sequence). CDR3 length equals 14 residues. V lost 5 bases, J lost 8 bases, and 15 bases lay in between. The CDR3 region has the DNA TGTGCCAGTAGTTTCCCGGGACATTTAGAAAAACTGTTTTTT. Translation: CASSFPGHLEKLFF.

The chain recombines TRBV7-9 with TRBJ2-7; D not resolved. The CDR3 loop spans 13 amino acids. The ends were cut back, 1 base at V and 6 bases at J, with 10 bases in the middle. CDR1 is SEHNR and CDR2 is FQNEAQ in the germline V gene (reference sequence). The CDR3: CASSLGQSGEQYF. DNA for the CDR3: TGTGCCAGCAGCTTAGGCCAATCAGGCGAGCAGTACTTC.

J is TRBJ1-4 and V is TRBV7-2; TRBD1 agrees at 7 bases. The CDR3 spans 15 residues. V was pared by 4 bases and J by 7 bases, with 9 bases of the junction left unmatched. CDR1 SGHTA and CDR2 FQGNSA come from the germline V gene. For the CDR3, the DNA is TGTGCCAGCAGCTCCAGACAGGGAGGAGGTGAAAAACTGTTTTTT. This gives the protein CASSSRQGGGEKLFF.

V usage is TRBV2 and J usage is TRBJ2-1, with TRBD2 matching over 8 bases. The germline V gene encodes CDR1 SNHLY and CDR2 FYNNEI. The CDR3 runs to 15 residues. V trimming: 2 bases; J trimming: 6 bases; junction bases outside the gene matches: 6. The CDR3 DNA reads TGTGCCAGCAGTGAAAACGGGAGGGCCCCCAATGAGCAGTTCTTC. Translation: CASSENGRAPNEQFF.

The chain carries TRBV7-6 and TRBJ1-1, with unresolved D. The CDR3 is 16 amino acids. The germline V gene has CDR1 SGHVS and CDR2 FNYEAQ. Trimming cost V 1 base and J 0 bases, with 12 bases left between them. In DNA form, the CDR3 reads TGTGCCAGCAGCTTAGGTCCCCCAAACATGAACACTGAAGCTTTCTTT. Encoded protein: CASSLGPPNMNTEAFF.

The gene calls are TRBV10-3 and TRBJ1-2; 8 bases map to TRBD1. The junction had 4 bases not matched to a gene; V was cut back by 3 bases and J by 1 base. Germline loops: CDR1 ENHRY, CDR2 SYGVKD. The CDR3 length is 15 residues. The CDR3 is CAISEGTGNNYGYTF. For the CDR3, the DNA is TGTGCCATCAGTGAAGGGACAGGTAATAACTATGGCTACACCTTC.

The V and J genes are TRBV6-6 and TRBJ2-1; 8 nucleotides agree with TRBD2. After removal of 2 bases from V and 4 bases from J, the junction contained 4 bases not matched to a gene. Germline assignment: CDR1 MNHNY and CDR2 SVGAGI (reference sequence). The CDR3 consists of 15 residues. This CDR3 reads CASSYSGGDYNEQFF. The CDR3, as DNA: TGTGCCAGCAGTTACAGCGGGGGAGATTACAATGAGCAGTTCTTC.

The J gene is TRBJ1-2, the V gene TRBV29-1; 9 bases line up with TRBD1. The CDR3 length is 16 residues. Germline trimming cut 4 bases from V and 3 bases from J; bases unmatched to any gene: 12. The V gene's germline CDR1 is SQVTM and CDR2 ANQGSEA. CDR3 sequence reads: CSVVRTGALADYGYTF. In nucleotides, the CDR3 is TGCAGCGTTGTGAGGACAGGGGCATTAGCGGACTATGGCTACACCTTC.

The genes are TRBV5-6 and TRBJ2-7, with 7 bases lining up with TRBD2. Germline V lookup: CDR1 SGHDT, CDR2 YYEEEE. The CDR3 has 15 amino acids. The junction had 13 bases not matched to a gene; V was cut back by 4 bases and J by 6 bases. CDR3 residues: CASSATLANLGEQYF. The CDR3 region has the DNA TGTGCCAGCAGCGCTACACTAGCGAACCTCGGCGAGCAGTACTTC.

The CDR3 sequence is CASSEGPGGLNEQFF. The DNA of the CDR3 is TGTGCCAGCAGTGAAGGGCCGGGGGGGCTGAATGAGCAGTTCTTC. V gene TRBV2 combines with J gene TRBJ2-1, with 8 bases identical to TRBD2. V shed 1 base, J shed 7 bases, and the junction held 6 bases outside the gene matches. Per germline, CDR1 SNHLY and CDR2 FYNNEI. CDR3 length: 15 residues.

The chain couples TRBV7-9 to TRBJ1-2; the match to TRBD1 covers 8 bases. Losses at the gene ends were 6 bases for V and 4 bases for J; bases not matched to a gene: 4. This CDR3 has 13 residues. Germline-derived CDR1 and CDR2 are SEHNR and FQNEAQ (reference sequence). The CDR3 bases are TGTGCCAGCAGTCCAGACAGGGGCTATGGCTACACCTTC. Translation gives CASSPDRGYGYTF.

The chain uses TRBV25-1 and TRBJ2-3; TRBD1 aligns across 9 bases. The germline V gene has CDR1 MGHDK and CDR2 SYGVNS. With V trimmed by 7 bases and J by 5 bases, 4 bases remained unmatched. The CDR3 is 13 amino acids. CDR3 sequence reads: CASKGTGIDTQYF. In DNA form, the CDR3 reads TGTGCCAGCAAGGGGACAGGGATAGATACGCAGTATTTT.

This chain links TRBV19 with TRBJ1-1; perhaps TRBD1 as D (6 bases). CDR3 length equals 14 residues. Germline CDR1 reads LNHDA; CDR2 reads SQIVND (reference sequence). Between the trimmed V and J ends, which lost 5 bases and 0 bases, there was a span of 10 bases. The CDR3 region has the DNA TGTGCCAGTAGTGTTACAGGGATGAACACTGAAGCTTTCTTT. This sequence encodes CASSVTGMNTEAFF.

The chain is built from TRBV5-1 and TRBJ2-3, with D perhaps TRBD1 (6 bases). V was cut by 4 bases and J by 2 bases, with 23 bases left in between. Germline V gene data show CDR1 as SGHRS and CDR2 as YFSETQ. This CDR3 is built from 18 residues. CDR3 amino acids: CASSRDIFGTPPTDTQYF. The CDR3 DNA sequence: TGCGCCAGCAGCCGGGACATCTTTGGGACCCCTCCCACAGATACGCAGTATTTT. Together with reference TRBV5-1 and TRBJ2-3, the CDR3 gives the full variable domain: KAGVTQTPRYLIKTRGQQVTLSCSPISGHRSVSWYQQTPGQGLQFLFEYFSETQRNKGNFPGRFSGRQFSNSRSEMNVSTLELGDSALYLCASSRDIFGTPPTDTQYFGPGTRLTVL.

This chain connects TRBV9 to TRBJ2-7; D is possibly TRBD1 (6 bases). Germline CDR1 is SGDLS and CDR2 is YYNGEE. The CDR3 is 14 amino acids. Trimming stripped 4 bases from V and 0 bases from J, with 11 bases between. This chain's CDR3 is CASSPRQVSYEQYF. CDR3 DNA sequence: TGTGCCAGCAGCCCCCGACAGGTCTCCTACGAGCAGTACTTC. The full variable domain, its missing parts supplied by reference TRBV9 and TRBJ2-7, is DSGVTQTPKHLITATGQRVTLRCSPRSGDLSVYWYQQSLDQGLQFLIQYYNGEERAKGNILERFSAQQFPDLHSELNLSSLELGDSALYFCASSPRQVSYEQYFGPGTRLTVT.

CDR3 amino acids: CASSPTGTEAFF. CDR3 DNA sequence: TGTGCCAGCTCACCTACAGGGACTGAAGCTTTCTTT. V is TRBV18 and J is TRBJ1-1, with D possibly being TRBD1 (6 bases). The CDR3 runs to 12 residues. Germline CDR1 is KGHSH and CDR2 is LQKENI. Trimming pared 3 bases from V and 5 bases from J, leaving 7 bases between.

The CDR3 here is CASSLAGLGNIQYF. The CDR3 nucleotides read TGTGCCAGCAGCTTAGCGGGACTTGGAAACATTCAGTACTTC. This sequence joins TRBV7-2 and TRBJ2-4; D may be TRBD2 (6 bases). CDR1 is SGHTA and CDR2 is FQGNSA in the germline V gene. V lost 0 bases and J lost 6, with 9 bases in between. The CDR3 is made up of 14 amino acids.

This clone was recorded once. The genes are TRBV6-5 and TRBJ1-5; 7 bases agree with TRBD1. Germline V CDR1 and CDR2: MNHEY, SVGAGI. The V and J ends lost 6 bases and 5 bases, in that order; junction bases with no gene match: 4. This CDR3 spans 13 amino acids. The CDR3 is CASRDTGDQPQHF. CDR3 nucleotide sequence: TGTGCCAGCAGGGATACAGGGGATCAGCCCCAGCATTTT.

The chain combines TRBV7-9 with TRBJ2-5; the D gene is possibly TRBD1 (6 bases). The CDR3 has 11 residues. The V gene's germline CDR1 is SEHNR and CDR2 FQNEAQ (reference sequence). V gave up 11 bases and J gave up 7 bases, with 14 bases separating them. The CDR3 spells CAGGEFATQYF. The CDR3 nucleotides read TGTGCCGGGGGCGAATTTGCGACCCAGTACTTC. The full variable domain, its missing parts supplied by reference TRBV7-9 and TRBJ2-5, is DTGVSQNPRHKITKRGQNVTFRCDPISEHNRLYWYRQTLGQGPEFLTYFQNEAQLEKSRLLSDRFSAERPKGSFSTLEIQRTEQGDSAMYLCAGGEFATQYFGPGTRLLVL.

This clone was found once. The CDR3 sequence: CASSRLATGELFF. In nucleotides, the CDR3 is TGTGCCAGCAGCCGACTAGCGACCGGGGAGCTGTTTTTT. This rearrangement joins TRBV7-9 to TRBJ2-2, with TRBD2 matching 8 bases. Looked up from germline, CDR1 is SEHNR and CDR2 is FQNEAQ (reference sequence). V gave up 5 bases and J gave up 5 bases; unmatched junction bases: 1. CDR3 size: 13 residues.

This sequence joins TRBV9 and TRBJ2-3; perhaps TRBD2 as D (5 bases). V lost 7 bases and J lost 0, with 9 bases in between. CDR3 size: 13 residues. The germline V gene encodes CDR1 SGDLS and CDR2 YYNGEE. DNA of the CDR3: TGTGCCAGCTCCTGGGAGAGCACAGATACGCAGTATTTT. This gives the protein CASSWESTDTQYF.